This T cell receptor (beta chain) was recovered during a study of CD8+ T cells in alopecia areata. As for the study in general: Treatment with tofacitinib (6 to 18 months) was followed by 6 months off drug.

Treatment in this sample: oral pan-JAK inhibitor, 5-10 mg twice daily. Findings of the study overall: Within the top 100, expanded CD8+ clones significantly decreased with tofacitinib, as did scalp clonality.

In each case, RNA was isolated and then reverse transcribed into cDNA as the sequencing template. The method was immunoSEQ multiplex PCR; TCRdb's version includes in-frame clones alone and lacks a portion of them. The sample carries 200,000 to 250,000 clones, 30% to 40% recorded once. The germline V gene encodes CDR1 MNHNS and CDR2 SASEGT. V lost 10 bases and J lost 0, with 16 bases in between. This CDR3 has 15 residues. Regarding this clone: What it recognizes is unknown.

Material: CD4+ T cells sorted from blood, obtained at approximately week 30, from a patient treated with tofacitinib. The TCR comes from a human donor with alopecia areata. The V and J genes are TRBV6-1 and TRBJ1-5; tentatively, D is TRBD1 (6 bases). DNA for the CDR3: TGTGCCACCCCCGAGAGGGGGTATAGCAATCAGCCCCAGCATTTT. This encodes CATPERGYSNQPQHF.